The next 31 T cell receptor beta chains were all read from a single sample in a study of a mutant IDH1 vaccine in newly diagnosed glioma. The repertoire was sequenced with immunoSEQ multiplex PCR; TCRdb's copy has only in-frame clones and lacks some. This sample has some 33,000 clones; roughly 78% occur once, and the top ten carry approximately 25%. Noted time point: week 11, during vaccination. Vaccination used 300 ug of mutant IDH1 20-mer peptide per dose, with topical imiquimod. Their target antigens are unknown. Material: PBMCs, obtained from a glioma patient whose treatment included an IDH1 peptide vaccine. The receptors stem from a man aged 30-40 years with glioma.

The chain joins TRBV7-8 to TRBJ2-7; a weak D match, TRBD1 (5 bases). Per the germline V gene, CDR1 is SGHVS and CDR2 is FQNEAQ. Trimming removed 5 bases at V and 5 bases at J, with 10 bases between. This CDR3 has 12 amino acids. CDR3: CASSRWTNEQYF. CDR3 nucleotide sequence: TGTGCCAGCAGCAGATGGACAAACGAGCAGTACTTC.

The sample holds a few counts of this clone. The rearrangement links TRBV27 to TRBJ1-1; D gene uncertain. With 2 bases removed from V and 4 bases from J, the gap between germline ends came to 8 bases. This CDR3 has 13 amino acids. Germline V CDR1 and CDR2: MNHEY, SMNVEV (reference sequence). CDR3: CASSLSHGTEAFF. Written as DNA, the CDR3 is TGTGCCAGCAGTTTAAGTCATGGCACTGAAGCTTTCTTT.

J is TRBJ2-6 and V is TRBV29-1, with D possibly TRBD1 on 5 matching bases. Germline CDR1 SQVTM, CDR2 ANQGSEA. CDR3 length: 18 amino acids. Trimming cost V 4 bases and J 0 bases, with 19 bases left between them. CDR3 region: CSVVDTTKMGSGANVLTF. DNA for the CDR3: TGCAGCGTTGTGGACACTACAAAAATGGGCTCTGGGGCCAACGTCCTGACTTTC.

The rearrangement links TRBV9 to TRBJ1-2; no definite D call. V lost 4 bases to trimming and J lost 4 bases, with 17 bases between them. The CDR3 sequence is 15 residues long. The germline gives CDR1 SGDLS, CDR2 YYNGEE. The CDR3: CASSPAPGRVYGYTF. CDR3 in DNA: TGTGCCAGCAGCCCGGCCCCCGGACGAGTCTATGGCTACACCTTC.

The chain combines TRBV4-1 with TRBJ1-5; D gene ambiguous. Trimming pared 1 base from V and 4 bases from J, leaving 8 bases between. Germline V gene lookup returns CDR1 MGHRA and CDR2 YSYEKL. This CDR3 spans 14 amino acids. CDR3 bases: TGCGCCAGCAGCCAAGTAGGAAGAAATCAGCCCCAGCATTTT. As protein: CASSQVGRNQPQHF.

The chain is built from TRBV4-3 and TRBJ1-5; D perhaps matches TRBD1 (5 bases). The CDR3 spans 18 residues. CDR1 and CDR2 from the germline V gene are LGHNA and YSLEER. V lost 0 bases to trimming and J lost 1 base, with 16 bases between them. The CDR3 DNA sequence: TGCGCCAGCAGCCAAGAATTGAGTGGGACGACAAGCAATCAGCCCCAGCATTTT. Translated, it gives CASSQELSGTTSNQPQHF.

The table lists this clone with a few counts. The chain uses TRBV30 and TRBJ1-4; D gene unclear. The CDR3 length is 11 residues. Trimming removed 5 bases from V and 8 bases from J, with 9 bases in between. In germline, CDR1 is GTSNPN, CDR2 SVGIG (reference sequence). The CDR3 protein is CAWAHIEKLFF. The CDR3 nucleotides are TGTGCCTGGGCCCATATCGAAAAACTGTTTTTT.

This chain joins TRBV7-2 and TRBJ2-1; no definite D call. The germline V gene encodes CDR1 SGHTA and CDR2 FQGNSA. This CDR3 is built from 15 residues. V was pared by 8 bases and J by 1 base, with 15 bases between. The CDR3 loop reads CASSVQRWSYNEQFF. The CDR3 DNA reads TGTGCCAGCTCGGTCCAACGATGGTCCTACAATGAGCAGTTCTTC.

V gene TRBV19 combines with J gene TRBJ2-3; D is unresolved. V shed 5 bases and J shed 2 bases, with 8 bases lying between them. CDR3 size: 13 residues. Per the germline V gene, CDR1 is LNHDA and CDR2 is SQIVND (reference sequence). The CDR3 region is CASSGGNTDTQYF. The CDR3 region has the DNA TGTGCCAGTAGTGGTGGCAACACAGATACGCAGTATTTT.

The CDR3 sequence is CAWSPLSGGSYNEQFF. The CDR3 nucleotides are TGTGCCTGGAGTCCCCTCTCAGGGGGCTCCTACAATGAGCAGTTCTTC. The chain joins TRBV30 to TRBJ2-1; 7 bases agree with TRBD1. This CDR3 region has 16 residues. Losses at the gene ends were 2 bases for V and 0 bases for J; bases not matched to a gene: 7. From germline, CDR1 is GTSNPN and CDR2 SVGIG (reference sequence).

The chain joins TRBV4-3 to TRBJ1-5; D is possibly TRBD1 (6 bases). Germline lookup yields CDR1 LGHNA and CDR2 YSLEER. V was trimmed by 0 bases and J by 5 bases, leaving 11 bases between them. This CDR3 is built from 15 residues. The CDR3 reads CASSQERTEYQPQHF. The CDR3 nucleotides are TGCGCCAGCAGCCAAGAAAGGACAGAGTATCAGCCCCAGCATTTT.

The CDR3 DNA sequence: TGTGCCAGCAGTTACGGTTACGAGCAGTACTTC. This translates into CASSYGYEQYF. The chain combines TRBV5-6 with TRBJ2-7, with no clear D. Germline V lookup: CDR1 SGHDT, CDR2 YYEEEE. V lost 5 bases, J lost 4 bases, and 7 bases lay in between. The CDR3 loop spans 11 amino acids.

This clone was detected once. The V gene is TRBV7-9, the J gene TRBJ1-2; 8 nucleotides agree with TRBD1. Germline CDR1 SEHNR, CDR2 FQNEAQ (reference sequence). The CDR3 is 14 residues long. With V trimmed by 5 bases and J by 4 bases, 6 bases remained unmatched. The CDR3: CASSQHGTGYGYTF. CDR3 sequence (DNA): TGTGCCAGCAGCCAACACGGGACAGGCTATGGCTACACCTTC.

The CDR3 coding sequence is TGTGCCAGCAGCTACCTGGACAGGGAGGGAGCAGATACGCAGTATTTT. Translation: CASSYLDREGADTQYF. V and J are TRBV6-5 and TRBJ2-3; D may be TRBD1 (8 bases). Trimming removed 6 bases from V and 4 bases from J, with 20 bases in between. The CDR3 runs 16 residues. CDR1 is MNHEY and CDR2 is SVGAGI in the germline V gene.

The chain is built from TRBV6-5 and TRBJ2-5; tentatively, D is TRBD1 or TRBD2 (5 bases each). Germline values: CDR1 MNHEY, CDR2 SVGAGI. Trimming pared 4 bases from V and 2 bases from J, leaving 11 bases between. This CDR3 comprises 14 residues. CDR3 loop: CASSWGMGQETQYF. The CDR3 nucleotides read TGTGCCAGCAGTTGGGGGATGGGGCAAGAGACCCAGTACTTC.

This chain uses TRBV19 with TRBJ1-1; D unresolved. Looked up from germline, CDR1 is LNHDA and CDR2 is SQIVND (reference sequence). There are 13 residues in the CDR3. The V end was cut by 10 bases, the J end by 7 bases, with 19 bases between. CDR3 nucleotides: TGTGCCACCACCCTTGGCGGAGGGATTGAAGCTTTCTTT. It codes for CATTLGGGIEAFF.

The J gene is TRBJ2-7, the V gene TRBV13; 14 nucleotides agree with TRBD2. This CDR3 has 16 residues. CDR1 is PRHDT, CDR2 FYEKMQ, per germline (reference sequence). J gave up 7 bases and V 2 bases, and 7 bases lay outside the gene matches. CDR3 amino acids: CASSLWGLAGEGEQYF. As DNA, the CDR3 is TGTGCCAGCAGCTTATGGGGACTAGCGGGAGAGGGAGAGCAGTACTTC.

This clone was seen a few times. The CDR3 DNA sequence: TGTGCCAGCAGCTTAAGAGTGGACTACGAGCAGTACTTC. Translated, it gives CASSLRVDYEQYF. This chain uses TRBV7-6 with TRBJ2-7; no clear D gene. Germline lookup yields CDR1 SGHVS and CDR2 FNYEAQ. This CDR3 is built from 13 residues. V was shortened by 2 bases and J by 3 bases, with 8 bases between the two germline ends.

The rearrangement joins TRBV29-1 to TRBJ2-3, with 7 positions matching TRBD1. After removal of 3 bases from V and 0 bases from J, the junction contained 0 bases not matched to a gene. CDR3 length: 13 residues. CDR1 and CDR2 (germline): SQVTM, ANQGSEA. CDR3 bases: TGCAGCGTTGAGACAGGGAGCACAGATACGCAGTATTTT. Amino acids: CSVETGSTDTQYF.

The chain joins TRBV19 to TRBJ2-7; 8 bases fit TRBD1. The J segment lost 4 bases and the V segment lost 4 bases, leaving 12 bases of the junction unmatched. This CDR3 comprises 16 residues. Germline assignment: CDR1 LNHDA and CDR2 SQIVND (reference sequence). The CDR3 DNA reads as TGTGCCAGTAGTACCCATGGACAGGGAAAAGAATACGAGCAGTACTTC. This codes for CASSTHGQGKEYEQYF.

This clone was picked up a small number of times. CDR3 in amino acids: CASSEFGAANQPQHF. CDR3 nucleotide sequence: TGTGCCAGCAGTGAATTCGGGGCTGCAAATCAGCCCCAGCATTTT. V and J are TRBV25-1 and TRBJ1-5, with D maybe TRBD1 (5 bases). V lost 1 base, J lost 4 bases, and 11 bases lay in between. The CDR3 contains 15 residues. Germline CDR1 MGHDK, CDR2 SYGVNS.

This rearrangement joins TRBV5-4 to TRBJ1-1; D may be TRBD1 (5 bases). Germline values: CDR1 SGHNT, CDR2 YYREEE (reference sequence). The V and J ends lost 0 bases and 7 bases respectively, with 10 bases between them. The CDR3 is 13 residues long. This chain's CDR3 is CASSLAGLGEAFF. CDR3 coding DNA: TGTGCCAGCAGCTTGGCAGGGCTGGGTGAAGCTTTCTTT.

This clone was recorded a few times. V usage is TRBV14 and J usage is TRBJ2-7, with 10 bases lining up with TRBD1. CDR1 SGHDN and CDR2 FVKESK come from the germline V gene. Trimming removed 5 bases from V and 6 bases from J; junction bases left unmatched: 4. This CDR3 is 13 amino acids long. The DNA of the CDR3 is TGTGCCAGCAGCTACGGACAGGGGGGCGAGCAGTACTTC. Translation: CASSYGQGGEQYF.

The rearrangement links TRBV19 to TRBJ1-1, with a weak D call TRBD1 (5 bases). The CDR3 spans 15 residues. V was trimmed by 1 base and J by 3 bases, leaving 12 bases between them. Germline CDR1 reads LNHDA; CDR2 reads SQIVND (reference sequence). The CDR3 region is CASSIGRAGHTEAFF. The CDR3 coding sequence is TGTGCCAGTAGTATAGGTCGGGCAGGGCACACTGAAGCTTTCTTT.

The V and J genes are TRBV5-4 and TRBJ1-2, with D possibly being TRBD1 (5 bases). There are 13 residues in the CDR3. Germline lookup yields CDR1 SGHNT and CDR2 YYREEE (reference sequence). Trimming took off 0 bases at V and 4 bases at J, with 7 bases between the two ends. The CDR3: CASSLDRIYGYTF. The CDR3 DNA reads as TGTGCCAGCAGCTTGGACAGGATCTATGGCTACACCTTC.

The rearrangement joins TRBV10-3 to TRBJ2-3, with TRBD1 identical over 9 bases. There are 14 residues in the CDR3. J gave up 2 bases and V 9 bases, and 6 bases lay outside the gene matches. CDR1 is ENHRY, CDR2 SYGVKD, per germline. The CDR3 bases are TGTGCCATGACGGGGACAGGGACCACAGATACGCAGTATTTT. It codes for CAMTGTGTTDTQYF.

The V and J genes are TRBV5-4 and TRBJ1-1; 8 nucleotides line up with TRBD1. The germline CDR1 and CDR2 sequences are SGHNT and YYREEE (reference sequence). The CDR3 contains 14 residues. V shed 0 bases, J shed 3 bases, and the junction held 1 base outside the gene matches. CDR3 DNA: TGTGCCAGCAGCTTGGACAGGGGGGACACTGAAGCTTTCTTT. Translation: CASSLDRGDTEAFF.

This chain's CDR3 is CASSRGGYGYTF. For the CDR3, the DNA is TGCGCCAGCAGCCGGGGTGGCTATGGCTACACCTTC. The chain is built from TRBV4-1 and TRBJ1-2; D unresolved. CDR1 and CDR2 from the germline V gene are MGHRA and YSYEKL. Trimming cost V 4 bases and J 4 bases, with 7 bases left between them. The CDR3 consists of 12 residues.

The genes are TRBV30 and TRBJ2-3; D may be TRBD2 (6 bases). The V and J ends lost 3 bases and 0 bases respectively, with 10 bases between them. The length of the CDR3 is 14 residues. Per the germline V gene, CDR1 is GTSNPN and CDR2 is SVGIG (reference sequence). This CDR3 reads CAWRGGSSTDTQYF. In DNA, the CDR3 is TGTGCCTGGAGGGGAGGATCTAGCACAGATACGCAGTATTTT.

The CDR3 is CACGTGSDFGGVIQKLFF. The CDR3 nucleotides read TGTGCCTGCGGGACAGGGTCCGATTTTGGGGGAGTAATTCAAAAACTGTTTTTT. The chain is built from TRBV30 and TRBJ1-4; the match to TRBD1 covers 9 bases. J lost 9 bases, V lost 6 bases, and 23 bases had no gene match. Germline CDR1 reads GTSNPN; CDR2 reads SVGIG (reference sequence). The CDR3 runs to 18 residues. Full variable domain (outside the CDR3, taken from reference TRBV30 and TRBJ1-4): SQTIHQWPATLVQPVGSPLSLECTVEGTSNPNLYWYRQAAGRGLQLLFYSVGIGQISSEVPQNLSASRPQDRQFILSSKKLLLSDSGFYLCACGTGSDFGGVIQKLFFGSGTQLSVL.

The chain employs TRBV5-6 and TRBJ1-2; tentatively, D is TRBD1 (6 bases). V lost 0 bases and J lost 7, with 13 bases in between. The CDR3 has 14 residues. Looked up from germline, CDR1 is SGHDT and CDR2 is YYEEEE. This CDR3 reads CASSLAGQPFGYTF. The CDR3 coding sequence is TGTGCCAGCAGCTTGGCCGGACAGCCATTTGGCTACACCTTC.